This TCR beta chain came from a study of T cells after yellow fever vaccination. Comments on this clonotype: What it recognizes is unknown. This may come from a read error, since a much larger clone is one base off.

TCRdb re-called the 5' RACE reads through MiXCR, storing one row per CDR3 protein. Among 140,000 to 150,000 distinct CDR3 sequences listed, about 6.2% were seen once. Broader study findings: Weaker, the secondary response had a peak occurring faster, on day 5 versus 15. From the bulk population, abundant clonotypes could contaminate and appear within FACS-sorted repertoires. Clonotypes found in both CD4 and CD8 compartments made up a small share.

The germline gives CDR1 SGHKS, CDR2 YYEKEE (reference sequence). Trimming stripped 3 bases from V and 7 bases from J, with 13 bases between. This CDR3 is 13 amino acids long. The sequencing here drew on CD4+ T cells sorted from PBMCs, taken 10 days after the yellow fever booster vaccination. The source is a man under 40 who received the YFV17D yellow fever vaccine. The chain combines TRBV5-5 with TRBJ2-5, with D tentatively TRBD1 (6 bases). The CDR3 DNA reads TGTGCCAGCAGCTCACAGGGCCCAGGGACCCAGTACTTC. Its protein product is CASSSQGPGTQYF.